This entry lists 20 T cell receptor beta chains sequenced from one sample in a study of post-analysis software for immune sequencing data. These TCRs' antigens remain unknown. Notes on the study in general: Compared with controls, patients had more of five or six TRBV segments, including TRBV5-6, TRBV5-1 and TRBV20-1.

Every TCR beta cDNA library bore unique molecular identifiers. Using its own MiXCR run on the PCR reads, TCRdb lists one record per CDR3 protein. The sample yields 750,000 to 950,000 distinct CDR3 sequences, around 50% seen once. Sequenced input: blood. The receptors were gathered from a girl between 10 and 17 years old with multiple sclerosis.

This rearrangement joins TRBV15 to TRBJ1-1, with a weak D call TRBD1 (6 bases). The V and J ends lost 0 bases and 2 bases respectively, with 13 bases between them. Germline V gene lookup returns CDR1 LNHNV and CDR2 YYDKDF (reference sequence). The CDR3 sequence is 16 residues long. The CDR3 DNA follows: TGTGCCACCAGCAGAGAAATAACAGGGTTAAACACTGAAGCTTTCTTT. Protein: CATSREITGLNTEAFF. The whole variable domain, filled in from reference TRBV15 and TRBJ1-1, reads DAMVIQNPRYQVTQFGKPVTLSCSQTLNHNVMYWYQQKSSQAPKLLFHYYDKDFNNEADTPDNFQSRRPNTSFCFLDIRSPGLGDTAMYLCATSREITGLNTEAFFGQGTRLTVV.

The CDR3 protein is CASSPDFLAEPDTQYF. As DNA, the CDR3 is TGTGCCAGCAGCCCCGATTTCTTAGCGGAGCCAGATACGCAGTATTTT. The chain combines TRBV7-7 with TRBJ2-3; D might be TRBD2 (6 bases). Germline values: CDR1 SSHAT, CDR2 FNYEAQ (reference sequence). With 5 bases removed from V and 4 bases from J, the gap between germline ends came to 19 bases. CDR3 length equals 16 residues.

The chain recombines TRBV6-4 with TRBJ2-3; D gene ambiguous. Trimming stripped 5 bases from V and 8 bases from J, with 17 bases between. Per the germline V gene, CDR1 is MRHNA and CDR2 is SNTAGT. This CDR3 is 14 amino acids long. The CDR3 is CASSPTSVTVTQYF. CDR3 in DNA: TGTGCCAGCAGTCCAACCAGCGTTACTGTTACGCAGTATTTT.

In this sample, this clonotype turned up a few times. The chain has TRBV6-4 and TRBJ2-3; D uncertain. The CDR3 extends over 12 amino acids. CDR1 MRHNA and CDR2 SNTAGT come from the germline V gene. Trimming shortened V by 4 bases and J by 5 bases, and 7 bases separated the two germline ends. This chain's CDR3 is CASSAPQDTQYF. DNA for the CDR3: TGTGCCAGCAGTGCCCCCCAAGATACGCAGTATTTT.

The V and J genes are TRBV7-6 and TRBJ1-5; D may be TRBD1 (6 bases). V lost 5 bases to trimming and J lost 0 bases, with 26 bases between them. Germline CDR1 SGHVS, CDR2 FNYEAQ. The CDR3 is made up of 20 amino acids. The CDR3 DNA follows: TGTGCCAGCAGCCCAGGCCCCTGGGGGCGGATGATCCCTAGCAATCAGCCCCAGCATTTT. This translates into CASSPGPWGRMIPSNQPQHF.

V usage is TRBV6-1 and J usage is TRBJ1-2, with 7 positions matching TRBD1. CDR1 and CDR2 from the germline V gene are MNHNS and SASEGT. The CDR3 runs to 16 residues. The V segment lost 0 bases and the J segment 5 bases; nucleotides outside the gene matches: 9. CDR3 sequence: CASSEALTTGPYGYTF. In DNA, the CDR3 is TGTGCCAGCAGTGAAGCGCTTACGACAGGGCCGTATGGCTACACCTTC.

J is TRBJ1-3 and V is TRBV4-2; D is perhaps TRBD1 (5 bases). Germline-derived CDR1 and CDR2 are LGHNA and YNFKEQ. Trimming took 1 base from V and 0 from J, leaving 19 bases between them. This CDR3 contains 19 residues. The CDR3 loop is CASSQGPVGGVGSGNTIYF. The CDR3 bases are TGTGCCAGCAGCCAAGGACCCGTTGGAGGGGTGGGCTCTGGAAACACCATATATTTT.

V is TRBV20-1 and J is TRBJ2-2, with 7 bases lining up with TRBD1. This CDR3 has 15 amino acids. Germline V lookup: CDR1 DFQATT, CDR2 SNEGSKA (reference sequence). Trimming at V came to 1 base and at J to 5 bases, leaving 7 bases not matched to a gene. Written as DNA, the CDR3 is TGCAGTGCTAGAGCCTCAACAGGGGAGACCGGGGAGCTGTTTTTT. Its translation is CSARASTGETGELFF.

The chain employs TRBV5-1 and TRBJ2-1, with D perhaps TRBD2 (5 bases). Germline values: CDR1 SGHRS, CDR2 YFSETQ. The CDR3 has 14 residues. Trimming pared 4 bases from V and 6 bases from J, leaving 14 bases between. Here the CDR3 reads CASSVGGASNEQFF. Here the CDR3 DNA reads TGCGCCAGCAGCGTAGGAGGCGCGAGCAATGAGCAGTTCTTC.

The chain combines TRBV28 with TRBJ1-1; D perhaps matches TRBD1 (5 bases). This CDR3 has 13 residues. Per the germline V gene, CDR1 is MDHEN and CDR2 is SYDVKM. Trimming removed 10 bases from V and 2 bases from J, with 14 bases in between. The DNA for the CDR3 is TGTGCCACCGCGGGGGGGATTAACACTGAAGCTTTCTTT. Encoded protein: CATAGGINTEAFF.

Turning to this clonotype: A much larger clone lies a single base off, so this may be a read error. This chain connects TRBV6-1 to TRBJ2-3; 10 bases line up with TRBD2. The V gene end was trimmed by 10 bases and the J gene end by 0 bases; junction bases not matched to a gene: 10. Germline V gene data show CDR1 as MNHNS and CDR2 as SASEGT. The CDR3 has 16 amino acids. The CDR3 DNA is TGTGCCAACAAGTACCCGGGACTAGCGAGCACAGATACGCAGTATTTT. Amino acids: CANKYPGLASTDTQYF.

The chain joins TRBV5-4 to TRBJ1-2; no firm D call. V was cut by 4 bases and J by 3 bases, with 13 bases left in between. The CDR3 has 14 amino acids. Germline CDR1 is SGHNT and CDR2 is YYREEE (reference sequence). CDR3 residues: CASSGWGSDYGYTF. For the CDR3, the DNA is TGTGCCAGCAGCGGGTGGGGATCTGACTATGGCTACACCTTC.

The chain's CDR3 is CASSLASGRSYNEQYF. The CDR3 bases are TGTGCCAGCAGTTTGGCCAGCGGGAGGTCCTACAATGAGCAGTACTTC. The rearrangement uses TRBV12-3 or TRBV12-4 and TRBJ2-1; 9 bases fit TRBD2. The J call is uncertain, as TRBJ2-7 better fits the DNA end. This CDR3 has 16 residues.

The chain uses TRBV5-1 and TRBJ2-5; 11 bases are a match to TRBD2. The J segment lost 2 bases and the V segment lost 4 bases, leaving 7 bases of the junction unmatched. This CDR3 is 16 amino acids long. Germline CDR1 reads SGHRS; CDR2 reads YFSETQ. The CDR3 protein is CASSVGLAVTQETQYF. CDR3 bases: TGCGCCAGCAGCGTGGGACTAGCGGTGACACAAGAGACCCAGTACTTC.

J is TRBJ1-1 and V is TRBV12-3 or TRBV12-4; no firm D call. Between the trimmed V and J ends, which lost 6 bases and 0 bases, there was a span of 5 bases. CDR3 length equals 12 residues. CDR3 nucleotide sequence: TGTGCCAGCAGACTCCTGAACACTGAAGCTTTCTTT. Translated: CASRLLNTEAFF.

The chain carries TRBV20-1 and TRBJ2-3, with 10 nucleotides matching TRBD2. The CDR3 sequence is 14 residues long. Germline-derived CDR1 and CDR2 are DFQATT and SNEGSKA (reference sequence). Losses at the gene ends were 6 bases for V and 3 bases for J; bases not matched to a gene: 6. The CDR3 sequence is CSALTSGVTDTQYF. As DNA, the CDR3 is TGCAGTGCCCTCACTAGCGGGGTTACAGATACGCAGTATTTT.

This clonotype was observed a few times. This chain joins TRBV3-1 and TRBJ2-4; TRBD2 matches 12 bases. CDR1 and CDR2 (germline): LGHDT, YNNKEL (reference sequence). The V gene end was trimmed by 4 bases and the J gene end by 2 bases; junction bases not matched to a gene: 6. This CDR3 has 17 residues. DNA for the CDR3: TGTGCCAGCAGCCGCCCCCTAGCGGGAGGGCCCAAAAACATTCAGTACTTC. Amino acids: CASSRPLAGGPKNIQYF.

The chain carries TRBV5-1 and TRBJ2-1; D is ambiguous. The CDR3 sequence is 14 residues long. Germline loops: CDR1 SGHRS, CDR2 YFSETQ. The V gene lost 4 bases and the J gene lost 3 bases, with 11 bases spanning the gap. CDR3: CASSPRRNYNEQFF. The CDR3 bases are TGCGCCAGCAGCCCCCGACGGAACTACAATGAGCAGTTCTTC.

This clonotype was counted between two and nine times. CDR3 amino acids: CSARGLADEQYF. Here the CDR3 DNA reads TGCAGTGCTAGAGGACTAGCTGATGAGCAGTACTTC. The gene calls are TRBV20-1 and TRBJ2-5; 7 positions agree with TRBD2. There are 12 residues in the CDR3. Germline V gene lookup returns CDR1 DFQATT and CDR2 SNEGSKA (reference sequence). The junction had 7 bases not matched to a gene; V was cut back by 1 base and J by 11 bases.

The chain joins TRBV12-3 or TRBV12-4 to TRBJ1-5; D is unresolved. The CDR3 consists of 14 residues. The ends were cut back, 7 bases at V and 4 bases at J, with 14 bases in the middle. The CDR3 region is CASTNVVGNQPQHF. The CDR3, as DNA: TGTGCCAGCACCAATGTCGTAGGGAATCAGCCCCAGCATTTT.